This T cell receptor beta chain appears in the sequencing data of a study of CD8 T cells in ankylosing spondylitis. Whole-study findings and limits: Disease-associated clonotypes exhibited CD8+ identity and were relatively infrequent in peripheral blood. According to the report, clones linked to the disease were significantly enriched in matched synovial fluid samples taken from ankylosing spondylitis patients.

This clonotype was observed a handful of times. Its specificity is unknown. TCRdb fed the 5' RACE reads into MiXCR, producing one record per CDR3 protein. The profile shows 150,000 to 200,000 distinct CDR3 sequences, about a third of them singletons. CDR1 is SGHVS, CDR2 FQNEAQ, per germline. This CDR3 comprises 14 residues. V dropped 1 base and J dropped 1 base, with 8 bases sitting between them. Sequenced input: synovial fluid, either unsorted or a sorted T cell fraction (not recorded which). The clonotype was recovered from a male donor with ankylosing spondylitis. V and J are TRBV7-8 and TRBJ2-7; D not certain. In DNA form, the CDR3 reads TGTGCCAGCAGCTTAGAGATAGCTTCCTACGAGCAGTACTTC. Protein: CASSLEIASYEQYF. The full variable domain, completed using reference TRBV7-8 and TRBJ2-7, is GAGVSQSPRYKVAKRGQDVALRCDPISGHVSLFWYQQALGQGPEFLTYFQNEAQLDKSGLPSDRFFAERPEGSVSTLKIQRTQQEDSAVYLCASSLEIASYEQYFGPGTRLTVT.